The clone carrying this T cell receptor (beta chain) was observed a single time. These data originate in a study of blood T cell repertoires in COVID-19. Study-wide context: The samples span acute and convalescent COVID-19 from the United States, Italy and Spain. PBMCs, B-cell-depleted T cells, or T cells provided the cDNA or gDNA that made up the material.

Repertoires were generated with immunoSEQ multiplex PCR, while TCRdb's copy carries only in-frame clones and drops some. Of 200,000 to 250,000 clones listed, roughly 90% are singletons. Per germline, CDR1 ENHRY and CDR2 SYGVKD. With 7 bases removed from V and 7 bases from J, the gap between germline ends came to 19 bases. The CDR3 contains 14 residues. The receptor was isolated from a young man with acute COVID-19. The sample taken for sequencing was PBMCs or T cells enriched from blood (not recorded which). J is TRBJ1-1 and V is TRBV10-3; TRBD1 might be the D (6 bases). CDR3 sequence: CAITPGGARGEAFF. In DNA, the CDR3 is TGTGCCATCACCCCCGGGGGGGCCCGGGGTGAAGCTTTCTTT.